This T cell receptor beta chain was sequenced in a study of graft-versus-host responses after intestinal transplantation. Study information: The study gave all recipients anti-thymocyte globulin induction, then tacrolimus and steroids for about 3 years.

Study findings and constraints: Ileal or blood samples showed some GvH clones first, and such clones were also found in recipient marrow.

On this clone: The antigen is undetermined.

Germline V gives CDR1 SGHVS, CDR2 FQNEAQ. The CDR3 totals 17 residues. V was pared by 1 base and J by 0 bases, with 10 bases between. Graft-derived tissue was subjected to processing to liberate intraepithelial and lamina propria lymphocytes. Generated by immunoSEQ multiplex PCR, the TCRdb table keeps only in-frame clones and is missing some. There are approximately 7,000 clones in the sample; about two thirds occur only once, and 5.1% lies in the top ten. This chain joins TRBV7-8 and TRBJ1-6; the D is unclear. This receptor was taken from a human patient who received an intestinal transplant, so some T cells may come from the graft donor. This specimen consisted of ileum tissue, obtained 50 to 55 days after transplant. The CDR3 sequence is CASSLDQASSYNSPLHF. The CDR3 DNA follows: TGTGCCAGCAGCTTAGACCAGGCGAGCTCCTATAATTCACCCCTCCACTTT.